One and the same sample provided the 20 T cell receptor beta chains below, sequenced in a study of control samples from healthy donors and cancer patients. The repertoire was sequenced with immunoSEQ multiplex PCR; TCRdb's copy has only in-frame clones and lacks some. Among fewer than 200,000 clones, 90% were seen once, and the ten largest hold approximately 1.5%. Material for sequencing was blood. Source of these receptors: a woman aged 50 to 65 in good health.

Only one count was recorded for this clone. The V gene is TRBV3-1 (or the pseudogene TRBV3-2), the J gene TRBJ2-7, with D perhaps matching TRBD2 (7 bases). The CDR3 spans 15 residues. Trimming took 7 bases from V and 3 from J, leaving 19 bases between them. Germline V gene data show CDR1 as LGHDT and CDR2 as YNNKEL (reference sequence). The CDR3 bases are TGTGCCAGCAACTCGGGGGGCGCCGCCTACTACGAGCAGTACTTC. Its protein product is CASNSGGAAYYEQYF.

CDR3 sequence reads: CASSEALRGQPQHF. CDR3 nucleotide sequence: TGTGCCAGCAGTGAAGCGCTTCGGGGTCAGCCCCAGCATTTT. This chain links TRBV6-1 with TRBJ1-5; D is unresolved. This CDR3 is built from 14 residues. V lost 0 bases and J 6 bases, leaving 9 bases between the germline ends. Germline lookup yields CDR1 MNHNS and CDR2 SASEGT.

The chain links TRBV30 to TRBJ1-2; D ambiguous. Deletions cut 6 bases from V and 1 base from J, with 18 bases between. Germline V CDR1 and CDR2: GTSNPN, SVGIG (reference sequence). The CDR3 has 15 residues. CDR3: CACMDSEVNNYGYTF. As DNA, the CDR3 is TGTGCCTGTATGGACTCGGAGGTGAATAACTATGGCTACACCTTC.

The CDR3 is CAWSVAGSYGYTF. CDR3 coding DNA: TGTGCCTGGAGTGTCGCGGGAAGCTATGGCTACACCTTC. The rearrangement uses TRBV30 and TRBJ1-2; D not certain. The CDR3 loop spans 13 amino acids. V lost 0 bases to trimming and J lost 4 bases, with 9 bases between them. Germline V gene data show CDR1 as GTSNPN and CDR2 as SVGIG (reference sequence).

The V gene is TRBV5-1, the J gene TRBJ1-1; no clear D. Germline-derived CDR1 and CDR2 are SGHRS and YFSETQ. The CDR3 loop spans 15 amino acids. The V end was cut by 4 bases, the J end by 0 bases, with 13 bases between. The CDR3 coding sequence is TGCGCCAGCAGCCCGACGTATGGTATGAACACTGAAGCTTTCTTT. Amino acids: CASSPTYGMNTEAFF. Filled out from reference TRBV5-1 and TRBJ1-1, the complete variable domain reads KAGVTQTPRYLIKTRGQQVTLSCSPISGHRSVSWYQQTPGQGLQFLFEYFSETQRNKGNFPGRFSGRQFSNSRSEMNVSTLELGDSALYLCASSPTYGMNTEAFFGQGTRLTVV.

The chain joins TRBV18 to TRBJ2-1; TRBD2 is a possible D gene (6 bases). The germline CDR1 and CDR2 sequences are KGHSH and LQKENI. V lost 4 bases and J lost 7, with 17 bases in between. This CDR3 spans 15 amino acids. CDR3 sequence (DNA): TGTGCCAGCTCACAAACGGGGCGGGAAGGGAATGAGCAGTTCTTC. Protein: CASSQTGREGNEQFF.

The CDR3 nucleotides are TGTGCCAGCAGTCCCACGGGCTCTGGAAACACCATATATTTT. Translating gives CASSPTGSGNTIYF. The chain has TRBV28 and TRBJ1-3; D is unresolved. The V gene lost 5 bases and the J gene lost 0 bases, with 8 bases spanning the gap. The length of the CDR3 is 14 residues. CDR1 and CDR2 (germline): MDHEN, SYDVKM.

The V and J genes are TRBV6-2 or TRBV6-3 and TRBJ1-4; D not resolved. The CDR3 spans 12 residues. Germline-derived CDR1 and CDR2 are MNHEY and SVGEGT. The V and J ends lost 5 bases and 8 bases respectively, with 9 bases between them. This chain's CDR3 is CASSLIREKLFF. The CDR3 DNA sequence: TGTGCCAGCAGTCTCATCAGGGAAAAACTGTTTTTT.

This chain links TRBV15 with TRBJ1-5; D ambiguous. Germline CDR1 and CDR2: LNHNV and YYDKDF (reference sequence). Trimming shortened V by 0 bases and J by 4 bases, and 10 bases separated the two germline ends. The CDR3 contains 15 residues. For the CDR3, the DNA is TGTGCCACCAGCAGAGATCAACAGCAAAATCAGCCCCAGCATTTT. Translation: CATSRDQQQNQPQHF. Full variable domain (remainder filled in from reference TRBV15 and TRBJ1-5): DAMVIQNPRYQVTQFGKPVTLSCSQTLNHNVMYWYQQKSSQAPKLLFHYYDKDFNNEADTPDNFQSRRPNTSFCFLDIRSPGLGDTAMYLCATSRDQQQNQPQHFGDGTRLSIL.

The CDR3 protein is CASSTNNPGLQETQYF. In DNA form, the CDR3 reads TGTGCCAGCTCAACAAACAACCCGGGACTGCAAGAGACCCAGTACTTC. The V gene is TRBV18, the J gene TRBJ2-5; maybe TRBD2 (6 bases). The V gene lost 5 bases and the J gene lost 2 bases, with 18 bases spanning the gap. Germline V CDR1 and CDR2: KGHSH, LQKENI. The CDR3 consists of 16 residues.

V is TRBV19 and J is TRBJ2-1, with 11 bases fitting TRBD2. V shed 8 bases, J shed 8 bases, and the junction held 5 bases outside the gene matches. This CDR3 is 13 amino acids long. Germline-derived CDR1 and CDR2 are LNHDA and SQIVND (reference sequence). As DNA, the CDR3 is TGTGCCAGTTCTAGCGGGGGGTTCGATGAGCAGTTCTTC. Protein product: CASSSGGFDEQFF.

A few counts support this clone. V is TRBV12-3 or TRBV12-4 and J is TRBJ2-7; D is possibly TRBD1 (6 bases). The ends were cut back, 10 bases at V and 7 bases at J, with 14 bases in the middle. This CDR3 has 11 residues. This CDR3 is CATRKGEEQYF. DNA of the CDR3: TGTGCCACCCGGAAGGGGGAAGAGCAGTACTTC.

The CDR3 DNA sequence: TGTGCCAGCAGCGATGGGACTAGCGGGGGGACCCAAGAGACCCAGTACTTC. Translating gives CASSDGTSGGTQETQYF. The chain links TRBV9 to TRBJ2-5, with TRBD2 matching over 15 bases. This CDR3 is built from 17 residues. CDR1 SGDLS and CDR2 YYNGEE come from the germline V gene. The trim removed 3 bases at V and 1 base at J, leaving 4 bases unmatched.

The rearrangement uses TRBV6-6 and TRBJ1-2, with D uncertain. The CDR3 consists of 13 residues. Trimming took off 2 bases at V and 4 bases at J, with 8 bases between the two ends. In germline, CDR1 is MNHNY, CDR2 SVGAGI (reference sequence). CDR3 amino acids: CASSYDSGYGYTF. CDR3 bases: TGTGCCAGCAGTTACGATTCAGGCTATGGCTACACCTTC.

This sequence joins TRBV5-4 and TRBJ1-6; 7 bases match TRBD1. The germline CDR1 and CDR2 sequences are SGHNT and YYREEE (reference sequence). The CDR3 is 14 amino acids. J gave up 9 bases and V 4 bases, and 7 bases lay outside the gene matches. DNA for the CDR3: TGTGCCAGCAGCCCACTGACAGGGAGTTCACCCCTCCACTTT. Translation: CASSPLTGSSPLHF.

The rearrangement links TRBV5-1 to TRBJ2-3; D call uncertain. V was pared by 0 bases and J by 4 bases, with 21 bases between. Germline V gene lookup returns CDR1 SGHRS and CDR2 YFSETQ. The CDR3 runs to 18 residues. This CDR3 is CASSLGRLNPAGADTQYF. In nucleotides, the CDR3 is TGCGCCAGCAGCTTGGGACGACTCAACCCTGCAGGCGCAGATACGCAGTATTTT.

The chain couples TRBV11-3 to TRBJ1-6; D gene ambiguous. Germline CDR1 SGHNT, CDR2 YENEEA. The CDR3 spans 13 residues. Trimming took 5 bases from V and 6 from J, leaving 8 bases between them. CDR3 nucleotide sequence: TGTGCCAGCAGCCGAAGGAGTAATTCACCCCTCCACTTT. Amino acids: CASSRRSNSPLHF.

The chain links TRBV7-5 to TRBJ1-1; the D call in the table, TRBD1, was not verified against the DNA. TRBV7-5 is termed a pseudogene. The CDR3 length is 14 residues. For the CDR3, the DNA is TGTGCCAGAAACACACGGACAGGGGATACTGAAGCTTTCTTT. Protein sequence: CARNTRTGDTEAFF.

The chain links TRBV9 to TRBJ2-7, with D maybe TRBD1 (5 bases). V lost 4 bases, J lost 6 bases, and 20 bases lay in between. Germline CDR1 is SGDLS and CDR2 is YYNGEE. This CDR3 is 15 amino acids long. CDR3 amino acids: CASSKERLDTAEQYF. The DNA for the CDR3 is TGTGCCAGCAGCAAGGAGAGATTGGACACCGCCGAGCAGTACTTC.

The chain uses TRBV7-8 and TRBJ1-2; D uncertain. Trimming removed 5 bases at V and 10 bases at J, with 11 bases between. Looked up from germline, CDR1 is SGHVS and CDR2 is FQNEAQ. The CDR3 covers 11 residues. CDR3 region: CASSGGPIYTF. The CDR3 DNA sequence: TGTGCCAGCAGCGGCGGGCCCATCTACACCTTC.